This entry is about one TCR beta chain. Its antigen remains unknown. The table came from immunoSEQ multiplex PCR; TCRdb's copy has only in-frame clones and leaves some out. The sample includes some 150,000 clones. The data were obtained in a study of T cell responses to AZD1222 COVID-19 vaccine. Study-level points and caveats: At study baseline, merely six AZD1222 recipients were seropositive. A mostly white British donor set with more females was recruited, and clonal diversity was possibly underestimated.

The V and J ends lost 0 bases and 3 bases respectively, with 8 bases between them. The CDR3 consists of 14 residues. The V gene's germline CDR1 is LGHNA and CDR2 YNFKEQ. Sequencing input: peripheral blood. This receptor was taken from an adult in good health. The chain joins TRBV4-2 to TRBJ1-1; possibly TRBD1 for D (5 bases). Written as DNA, the CDR3 is TGTGCCAGCAGCCAAGAGGGGGTTGACACTGAAGCTTTCTTT. It codes for CASSQEGVDTEAFF.